These 10 T cell receptor beta chains originate from one sample sequenced in a study of response to subunit inactivated influenza vaccine. TCRdb analysed the RT-PCR reads with MiXCR anew, one entry per CDR3 protein. The data hold 490,000 or so distinct CDR3 sequences, with less than 10% observed a single time. The input for sequencing was PBMCs from blood, taken 23 months after vaccination. The receptors derive from a man between 50 and 70 years old who received an inactivated influenza vaccine.

This clonotype turned up a few times. The chain has TRBV15 and TRBJ2-1; D might be TRBD1 (6 bases). V was clipped by 1 base and J by 1 base, with 8 bases between them. Germline V lookup: CDR1 LNHNV, CDR2 YYDKDF (reference sequence). CDR3 length: 15 amino acids. CDR3 coding DNA: TGTGCCACCAGCAGAGGTCAGGGGTCCTACAATGAGCAGTTCTTC. It yields the protein CATSRGQGSYNEQFF.

This clonotype has ten or more counts. The rearrangement uses TRBV4-3 and TRBJ1-2, with D possibly TRBD1 on 5 matching bases. There are 16 residues in the CDR3. With 1 base removed from V and 8 bases from J, the gap between germline ends came to 20 bases. Germline lookup yields CDR1 LGHNA and CDR2 YSLEER. Here the CDR3 reads CASSQVTSPGLLGYTF. DNA of the CDR3: TGCGCCAGCAGCCAAGTTACCTCCCCAGGGCTCCTCGGCTACACCTTC.

The rearrangement links TRBV7-9 to TRBJ2-7, with no clear D. From germline, CDR1 is SEHNR and CDR2 FQNEAQ (reference sequence). The V and J ends lost 4 bases and 7 bases respectively, with 14 bases between them. The CDR3 covers 13 residues. The CDR3 nucleotides are TGTGCCAGCAGCTCTCCGCGGTCCTTGGAGCAGTACTTC. It codes for CASSSPRSLEQYF.

The chain is built from TRBV15 and TRBJ2-6, with D maybe TRBD1 (5 bases). The CDR3 is 16 amino acids. V was cut by 0 bases and J by 3 bases, with 9 bases left in between. Germline CDR1 and CDR2: LNHNV and YYDKDF (reference sequence). The CDR3 DNA reads TGTGCCACCAGCAGAGATCGCAGGGATGGGGCCAACGTCCTGACTTTC. It yields the protein CATSRDRRDGANVLTF.

This clonotype showed up many times. The chain links TRBV6-2 or TRBV6-3 to TRBJ1-2, with 11 bases lining up with TRBD1. Trimming removed 2 bases from V and 4 bases from J; junction bases left unmatched: 3. Germline-derived CDR1 and CDR2 are MNHEY and SVGEGT. The CDR3 is 15 residues long. The CDR3 loop is CASSYGTGGSYGYTF. CDR3 DNA sequence: TGTGCCAGCAGTTACGGGACAGGGGGTTCCTATGGCTACACCTTC.

This clonotype was recorded at least ten times. The V and J genes are TRBV20-1 and TRBJ1-5; D gene ambiguous. The CDR3 runs to 14 residues. The germline V gene has CDR1 DFQATT and CDR2 SNEGSKA (reference sequence). V was pared by 1 base and J by 2 bases, with 9 bases between. The CDR3 loop is CSARVSGGNQPQHF. The DNA for the CDR3 is TGCAGTGCTAGAGTTTCCGGGGGCAATCAGCCCCAGCATTTT.

There are a few counts of this clonotype. The V gene is TRBV4-3, the J gene TRBJ2-1; a possible D gene is TRBD1 (5 bases). This CDR3 comprises 17 residues. CDR1 LGHNA and CDR2 YSLEER come from the germline V gene. V was trimmed by 0 bases and J by 0 bases, leaving 12 bases between them. The CDR3 DNA sequence: TGCGCCAGCAGCCAAGATTTGGGGCAGAGCTCCTACAATGAGCAGTTCTTC. Translated, it gives CASSQDLGQSSYNEQFF.

At least ten counts were recorded for this clonotype. The J gene is TRBJ2-2, the V gene TRBV7-8; 7 bases match TRBD1. Trimming removed 5 bases from V and 5 bases from J; junction bases left unmatched: 5. The germline gives CDR1 SGHVS, CDR2 FQNEAQ. The CDR3 spans 14 residues. CDR3 sequence reads: CASSLGTDTGELFF. The CDR3 bases are TGTGCCAGCAGCCTCGGGACAGATACCGGGGAGCTGTTTTTT.

The rearrangement links TRBV6-1 to TRBJ1-5, with D possibly being TRBD1 (5 bases). The CDR3 length is 17 residues. From germline, CDR1 is MNHNS and CDR2 SASEGT. Trimming took 8 bases from V and 2 from J, leaving 22 bases between them. The DNA of the CDR3 is TGTGCCAGCTGGGGGTCCTCCGGGTCCGCAGGCAATCAGCCCCAGCATTTT. This gives the protein CASWGSSGSAGNQPQHF.

A few counts support this clonotype. The chain uses TRBV3-1 and TRBJ2-7; TRBD2 might be the D (6 bases). Germline V lookup: CDR1 LGHDT, CDR2 YNNKEL (reference sequence). V was shortened by 1 base and J by 5 bases, with 18 bases between the two germline ends. CDR3 length: 16 residues. This chain's CDR3 is CASSQGVRESLHEQYF. In nucleotides, the CDR3 is TGTGCCAGCAGCCAAGGAGTACGGGAGTCCCTCCACGAGCAGTACTTC.